The clone carrying this TCR beta chain was seen only once. The CDR3 has 15 amino acids. Losses at the gene ends were 6 bases for V and 3 bases for J; bases not matched to a gene: 8. Germline V lookup: CDR1 LNHDA, CDR2 SQIVND (reference sequence). The data are from a study of blood T cell repertoires in COVID-19. At the level of the study: Acute and convalescent COVID-19 specimens originated in the United States, Italy and Spain. Sample material is recorded as cDNA or gDNA derived from T cells, B-cell-depleted T cells, or PBMCs.

In the authors' workflow: The authors estimated nucleated cell counts from reference gene primer amplification. The method was immunoSEQ multiplex PCR; TCRdb's version includes in-frame clones alone and lacks a portion of them. V and J calls and clone size are copied from that table; D and trimming were computed from the DNA. The sample has a few hundred thousand clones, 87% seen once. Specimen: peripheral blood. The sequence came from a man aged 18 to 30 with active or convalescent COVID-19. The V call is TRBV19, the J call TRBJ1-5, with 7 bases aligning to TRBD1. The CDR3 here is CASRMGQRYNQPQHF. For the CDR3, the DNA is TGTGCCAGTAGAATGGGACAGAGATACAATCAGCCCCAGCATTTT.